The 14 T cell receptor beta chains below all came from one sample that was sequenced in a study of blood T cell repertoires in COVID-19. Sequenced by immunoSEQ multiplex PCR; TCRdb stores in-frame clones only, minus some. The sample holds nearly 350,000 clones, around 88% seen once. Sequencing was carried out using peripheral blood. These receptors all come from a man between 25 and 39 years old with active or convalescent COVID-19.

This clone was picked up a small number of times. The chain links TRBV5-6 to TRBJ1-1, with 9 bases that match TRBD1. The germline CDR1 and CDR2 sequences are SGHDT and YYEEEE. Trimming cost V 0 bases and J 9 bases; bases outside gene matches: 3. The CDR3 sequence is 13 residues long. Here the CDR3 reads CASSLVGTGKAFF. For the CDR3, the DNA is TGTGCCAGCAGCTTGGTAGGGACAGGGAAAGCTTTCTTT.

The CDR3 loop is CASRFRRENGYTF. CDR3 DNA: TGTGCCAGCCGATTCCGGAGGGAAAATGGCTACACCTTC. This chain links TRBV7-2 with TRBJ1-2; no clear D gene. Trimming took 8 bases from V and 6 from J, leaving 16 bases between them. The CDR3 is 13 residues long. The germline V gene has CDR1 SGHTA and CDR2 FQGNSA. Full variable domain (rest looked up from reference TRBV7-2 and TRBJ1-2): GAGVSQSPSNKVTEKGKDVELRCDPISGHTALYWYRQSLGQGLEFLIYFQGNSAPDKSGLPSDRFSAERTGGSVSTLTIQRTQQEDSAVYLCASRFRRENGYTFGSGTRLTVV.

The chain combines TRBV28 with TRBJ1-5; TRBD1 is a possible D gene (5 bases). V shed 2 bases and J shed 9 bases, with 8 bases lying between them. Germline assignment: CDR1 MDHEN and CDR2 SYDVKM. This CDR3 has 12 residues. The CDR3 reads CASSLRGGPQHF. As DNA, the CDR3 is TGTGCCAGCAGTTTAAGGGGAGGGCCCCAGCATTTT.

This chain connects TRBV7-9 to TRBJ2-1; D not resolved. This CDR3 comprises 13 residues. The germline V gene has CDR1 SEHNR and CDR2 FQNEAQ (reference sequence). The ends were cut back, 1 base at V and 6 bases at J, with 7 bases in the middle. This chain's CDR3 is CASSLGPFNEQFF. CDR3 nucleotides: TGTGCCAGCAGCTTAGGTCCCTTCAATGAGCAGTTCTTC.

This chain connects TRBV29-1 to TRBJ2-2, with TRBD2 matching over 11 bases. The CDR3 is made up of 16 amino acids. J gave up 3 bases and V 6 bases, and 9 bases lay outside the gene matches. Per the germline V gene, CDR1 is SQVTM and CDR2 is ANQGSEA. The CDR3: CSVRGLAGGDTGELFF. DNA of the CDR3: TGCAGCGTCAGGGGGCTAGCGGGAGGCGACACCGGGGAGCTGTTTTTT.

This sequence joins TRBV15 and TRBJ1-6; D uncertain. The CDR3 extends over 16 amino acids. With 0 bases removed from V and 8 bases from J, the gap between germline ends came to 14 bases. Germline CDR1 is LNHNV and CDR2 is YYDKDF (reference sequence). The CDR3 bases are TGTGCCACCAGCAGAGAGGAGGGCGGTTTCTATTCACCCCTCCACTTT. It codes for CATSREEGGFYSPLHF.

This clone was seen a single time. This chain uses TRBV21-1 with TRBJ1-1; whether TRBD1, the table's D call, matches the DNA was not checked. TRBV21-1 is reported as a pseudogene. There are 17 residues in the CDR3. The DNA for the CDR3 is TGTGCCAGCACCCCAATCGGACAGGGGGTCCTGAGCACTGAAGCTTTCTTT. This gives the protein CASTPIGQGVLSTEAFF.

This clone was seen once. The J gene is TRBJ1-1, the V gene TRBV5-4; D gene unclear. V lost 4 bases and J lost 4, with 17 bases in between. Germline assignment: CDR1 SGHNT and CDR2 YYREEE (reference sequence). The CDR3 is 15 amino acids. CDR3 in amino acids: CASSPGGGRGTEAFF. CDR3 nucleotides: TGTGCCAGCAGCCCCGGCGGAGGTCGGGGCACTGAAGCTTTCTTT.

The rearrangement uses TRBV30 and TRBJ1-1; a weak D match, TRBD1 (6 bases). CDR1 and CDR2 from the germline V gene are GTSNPN and SVGIG (reference sequence). The CDR3 covers 14 residues. V was trimmed by 8 bases and J by 6 bases, leaving 22 bases between them. CDR3 sequence reads: CAGGDPGERAEAFF. CDR3 coding DNA: TGTGCCGGAGGAGACCCAGGGGAAAGGGCTGAAGCTTTCTTT.

The chain couples TRBV6-6 to TRBJ1-1, with D unresolved. The length of the CDR3 is 11 residues. The V gene lost 8 bases and the J gene lost 3 bases, with 7 bases spanning the gap. The germline V gene has CDR1 MNHNY and CDR2 SVGAGI (reference sequence). CDR3 sequence (DNA): TGTGCCAGCGGCGGGGACACTGAAGCTTTCTTT. Encoded protein: CASGGDTEAFF.

V gene TRBV7-8 combines with J gene TRBJ1-2, with a possible D match to TRBD1 (6 bases). CDR1 is SGHVS and CDR2 is FQNEAQ in the germline V gene. V lost 4 bases, J lost 7 bases, and 10 bases lay in between. CDR3 length: 12 residues. The CDR3 coding sequence is TGTGCCAGCAGCTCGGGGGGGGCTGGCTACACCTTC. Protein sequence: CASSSGGAGYTF.

The V gene is TRBV12-3 or TRBV12-4, the J gene TRBJ2-5; TRBD2 agrees at 7 bases. Unmatched junction bases numbered 8, after V lost 8 bases and J lost 5 bases. The CDR3 sequence is 13 residues long. CDR3 bases: TGTGCCAGCGCCCCAACCGGGGGGGAGACCCAGTACTTC. Its protein product is CASAPTGGETQYF.

The V gene is TRBV5-4, the J gene TRBJ2-1, with 9 bases fitting TRBD1. J lost 2 bases, V lost 9 bases, and 9 bases had no gene match. The CDR3 spans 15 residues. Germline values: CDR1 SGHNT, CDR2 YYREEE (reference sequence). The CDR3 DNA sequence: TGTGCCATACATACAGGGGGCGCAACCTACAATGAGCAGTTCTTC. Its translation: CAIHTGGATYNEQFF.

The chain couples TRBV9 to TRBJ2-7, with D uncertain. The V gene lost 4 bases and the J gene lost 2 bases, with 13 bases spanning the gap. Germline V gene sequence: CDR1 SGDLS, CDR2 YYNGEE. CDR3 size: 14 residues. DNA for the CDR3: TGTGCCAGCAGCCCCACTCTTGCAACCTACGAGCAGTACTTC. As protein: CASSPTLATYEQYF.